This is a list of T cell receptor beta chains from one sample in a study of CD8+ T cells in alopecia areata. Clones were read by immunoSEQ multiplex PCR, and TCRdb kept only the in-frame ones, dropping some. The sample carries approximately 100,000 clones, just over 85% recorded once. This specimen was CD8+ T cells sorted from blood, taken between weeks 30 and 35, from a patient treated with tofacitinib. These receptors all come from a human donor with alopecia areata. The conserved cysteine and the conserved F or W are not part of the CDR3 here. Fields, in order: V gene, J gene, CDR3 protein.

v_gene: TRBV7-9
j_gene: .
CDR3aa: ASSSDLYEQY

v_gene: TRBV29-1
j_gene: TRBJ2-2
CDR3aa: SVLDRGISGELF

v_gene: TRBV2
j_gene: TRBJ2-1
CDR3aa: ASRGETGGSYNEQF

v_gene: TRBV27
j_gene: TRBJ2-2
CDR3aa: ASSLSWGGLGGELF

v_gene: TRBV7-2
j_gene: TRBJ1-1
CDR3aa: ARRGGKNTEAF

v_gene: TRBV7-9
j_gene: TRBJ2-7
CDR3aa: ASSPDPGRSYEQY

v_gene: TRBV7-2
j_gene: TRBJ2-7
CDR3aa: ASSTEHALYTYEQY

v_gene: TRBV11-2
j_gene: TRBJ2-3
CDR3aa: ASLAGGPPDTQY

v_gene: TRBV6-5
j_gene: TRBJ1-1
CDR3aa: ASSYGQVNTEAF

v_gene: TRBV27
j_gene: TRBJ2-1
CDR3aa: ASSPSGRTNNEQF

v_gene: TRBV5-6
j_gene: TRBJ2-3
CDR3aa: ASSLGTGGTDTQY

v_gene: TRBV7-8
j_gene: TRBJ2-2
CDR3aa: ASSLAGEGSGELF

v_gene: TRBV5-1
j_gene: TRBJ2-1
CDR3aa: ASSLVSGDSYNEQF

v_gene: TRBV7-9
j_gene: TRBJ1-4
CDR3aa: ASSSAEKLF

v_gene: TRBV6-5
j_gene: TRBJ2-5
CDR3aa: ASSYSGAETQY

v_gene: TRBV6-1
j_gene: TRBJ2-3
CDR3aa: ASSYMDTQY

v_gene: TRBV29-1
j_gene: TRBJ2-7
CDR3aa: SVRGTDSYEQY

v_gene: TRBV7-9
j_gene: TRBJ1-4
CDR3aa: ASSLARARRNEKLF

v_gene: TRBV6-6
j_gene: TRBJ2-7
CDR3aa: ASSYFSRSLEQY

v_gene: TRBV29-1
j_gene: .
CDR3aa: SVDRGSEQF

v_gene: TRBV30
j_gene: TRBJ1-6
CDR3aa: AWSPQIGNNSPLH

v_gene: TRBV30
j_gene: TRBJ1-2
CDR3aa: AWRDKSYGYT

v_gene: TRBV27
j_gene: TRBJ2-2
CDR3aa: ASSLGQGPAGELF

v_gene: TRBV7-2
j_gene: TRBJ2-7
CDR3aa: ASSLATTFYEQY

v_gene: TRBV19
j_gene: TRBJ2-6
CDR3aa: ASEGAGANVLT

v_gene: TRBV5-8
j_gene: TRBJ2-7
CDR3aa: ASSLVPSYEQY

v_gene: TRBV10-2
j_gene: TRBJ2-1
CDR3aa: ASTTPGLARDNEQF

v_gene: TRBV5-6
j_gene: TRBJ2-7
CDR3aa: ASSLAGKDNEQY

v_gene: TRBV7-9
j_gene: TRBJ2-7
CDR3aa: ASSDTESYEQY

v_gene: TRBV18
j_gene: TRBJ2-1
CDR3aa: ASSPDGREF

v_gene: TRBV9
j_gene: TRBJ2-1
CDR3aa: ASSPWDSSYNEQF

v_gene: TRBV4-1
j_gene: TRBJ1-2
CDR3aa: ASSQGKGNYGYT

v_gene: TRBV9
j_gene: TRBJ2-1
CDR3aa: ASSVFVGYEQF

v_gene: TRBV27
j_gene: TRBJ2-3
CDR3aa: ASSPSTDTQY

v_gene: TRBV2
j_gene: TRBJ2-2
CDR3aa: ASGAPNTGELF

v_gene: TRBV10-3
j_gene: TRBJ2-7
CDR3aa: AISSRREYEQY

v_gene: TRBV7-9
j_gene: TRBJ1-4
CDR3aa: ASSASFEKLF

v_gene: TRBV7-9
j_gene: TRBJ2-7
CDR3aa: ASSVRDLPTYEQY

v_gene: TRBV5-4
j_gene: TRBJ2-7
CDR3aa: ASSFSGGYEQY

v_gene: TRBV27
j_gene: TRBJ2-5
CDR3aa: ASSRGHKQY

v_gene: TRBV29-1
j_gene: TRBJ2-7
CDR3aa: SVEGRHYEQY

v_gene: TRBV5-4
j_gene: TRBJ2-5
CDR3aa: ASSFSGRTQETQY

v_gene: TRBV19
j_gene: TRBJ1-5
CDR3aa: ASSMIPGQGIGMLGNQPQH

v_gene: TRBV4-1
j_gene: TRBJ2-5
CDR3aa: ASSQSGIQETQY

v_gene: TRBV4-1
j_gene: TRBJ2-5
CDR3aa: ASSPRTGDQETQY

v_gene: TRBV10-2
j_gene: TRBJ2-7
CDR3aa: ASEDGFSYEQY

v_gene: TRBV19
j_gene: TRBJ2-7
CDR3aa: ASTGTGHYEQY

v_gene: TRBV7-8
j_gene: TRBJ2-1
CDR3aa: ASRHATEPNEQF

v_gene: TRBV7-9
j_gene: TRBJ2-2
CDR3aa: ASSIDRGTGELF

v_gene: TRBV7-9
j_gene: TRBJ2-2
CDR3aa: ASNLNPGAGELF